These 19 T cell receptor beta chains originate from one sample sequenced in a study of control samples from healthy donors and cancer patients. Measured with immunoSEQ multiplex PCR; TCRdb has only the in-frame clones, and not every one. The table records some 100,000 clones, just under 95% of them present only once. Material: blood. The receptors were gathered from a human donor in good health. The donor label of this sample is uncertain.

V gene TRBV10-1 combines with J gene TRBJ1-6; D is unresolved. The CDR3 has 16 residues. Germline-derived CDR1 and CDR2 are WNHNN and SYGVQD (reference sequence). Between the trimmed V and J ends, which lost 9 bases and 15 bases, there was a span of 30 bases. This CDR3 is CARKYLPGAVGCILHF. The CDR3, as DNA: TGCGCCAGGAAATACCTCCCGGGAGCCGTCGGTTGTATCCTCCACTTT.

The genes are TRBV7-9 and TRBJ2-3; D possibly uses TRBD1 or TRBD2 (6 bases each). Germline V gives CDR1 SEHNR, CDR2 FQNEAQ (reference sequence). V lost 5 bases and J 1 base, leaving 16 bases between the germline ends. The CDR3 runs 16 residues. Here the CDR3 reads CASSPVSGGRTDTQYF. DNA for the CDR3: TGTGCCAGCAGCCCCGTCTCCGGGGGCCGCACAGATACGCAGTATTTT.

The chain couples TRBV6-5 to TRBJ1-2, with TRBD1 matching over 7 bases. The CDR3 has 13 amino acids. Germline values: CDR1 MNHEY, CDR2 SVGAGI. V lost 7 bases to trimming and J lost 4 bases; unmatched junction nucleotides: 6. The CDR3 DNA reads as TGTGCCAGCAATAGGGGGCTTGGCTATGGCTACACCTTC. It specifies CASNRGLGYGYTF.

The CDR3 nucleotides read TGTGCCAGCAGCTTAGGGGGTTTCGCAGATACGCAGTATTTT. Protein: CASSLGGFADTQYF. The chain couples TRBV7-2 to TRBJ2-3; D remains ambiguous. CDR3 length: 14 amino acids. Trimming cost V 1 base and J 4 bases, with 9 bases left between them. Germline loops: CDR1 SGHTA, CDR2 FQGNSA.

V is TRBV2 and J is TRBJ1-1; TRBD1 aligns across 10 bases. Germline loops: CDR1 SNHLY, CDR2 FYNNEI. The CDR3 is 14 amino acids. V dropped 6 bases and J dropped 5; count of bases not matched to a gene: 6. CDR3 in amino acids: CASRGGQGWTEAFF. The CDR3 nucleotides read TGTGCCAGCAGGGGGGGACAGGGGTGGACTGAAGCTTTCTTT.

The chain is built from TRBV9 and TRBJ2-2; 15 bases fit TRBD2. Germline-derived CDR1 and CDR2 are SGDLS and YYNGEE. J gave up 4 bases and V 3 bases, and 10 bases lay outside the gene matches. The CDR3 is 19 residues long. The DNA for the CDR3 is TGTGCCAGCAGCGCACGAATTGGACTAGCGGGGGGGTCCACCGGGGAGCTGTTTTTT. Translating gives CASSARIGLAGGSTGELFF.

J is TRBJ2-2 and V is TRBV2, with 9 bases lining up with TRBD2. The V and J ends lost 6 bases and 5 bases, in that order; junction bases with no gene match: 7. Germline V gene sequence: CDR1 SNHLY, CDR2 FYNNEI. The CDR3 totals 15 residues. CDR3 sequence: CASRSGGPRTGELFF. The DNA of the CDR3 is TGTGCCAGCAGGAGCGGGGGGCCTAGAACCGGGGAGCTGTTTTTT.

This chain uses TRBV6-2 or TRBV6-3 with TRBJ2-3; perhaps TRBD1 as D (6 bases). The germline V gene has CDR1 MNHEY and CDR2 SVGEGT. The length of the CDR3 is 17 residues. V was pared by 5 bases and J by 2 bases, with 20 bases between. The CDR3 DNA sequence: TGTGCCAGCAGTCGCGCCAAGGACAGTCCCGACACAGATACGCAGTATTTT. It is translated as CASSRAKDSPDTDTQYF.

The chain couples TRBV7-8 to TRBJ2-6; D not resolved. Germline CDR1 reads SGHVS; CDR2 reads FQNEAQ. The CDR3 totals 13 residues. V lost 5 bases and J lost 4, with 6 bases in between. This chain's CDR3 is CASSLPGANVLTF. CDR3 nucleotide sequence: TGTGCCAGCAGCCTCCCCGGGGCCAACGTCCTGACTTTC.

The genes are TRBV5-6 and TRBJ2-2, with 7 bases aligning to TRBD1. With V trimmed by 4 bases and J by 7 bases, 10 bases remained unmatched. Germline V gene sequence: CDR1 SGHDT, CDR2 YYEEEE. The CDR3 length is 15 residues. CDR3 DNA sequence: TGTGCCAGCAGCCGACAGGGATTAAACGTCGGGGAGCTGTTTTTT. Its translation: CASSRQGLNVGELFF. Together with reference TRBV5-6 and TRBJ2-2, the CDR3 gives the full variable domain: DAGVTQSPTHLIKTRGQQVTLRCSPKSGHDTVSWYQQALGQGPQFIFQYYEEEERQRGNFPDRFSGHQFPNYSSELNVNALLLGDSALYLCASSRQGLNVGELFFGEGSRLTVL.

V gene TRBV10-3 combines with J gene TRBJ1-1, with 8 bases aligning to TRBD1. The CDR3 runs to 14 residues. Losses at the gene ends were 7 bases for V and 0 bases for J; bases not matched to a gene: 4. Germline values: CDR1 ENHRY, CDR2 SYGVKD. In nucleotides, the CDR3 is TGTGCCATCAAAAAACAGGGGGTGAACACTGAAGCTTTCTTT. It encodes CAIKKQGVNTEAFF.

This sequence joins TRBV18 and TRBJ1-5, with unresolved D. This CDR3 is 14 amino acids long. Germline V gene data show CDR1 as KGHSH and CDR2 as LQKENI. V gave up 5 bases and J gave up 3 bases, with 11 bases separating them. CDR3 loop: CASSDSSSNQPQHF. The CDR3 DNA reads as TGTGCCAGCTCAGATAGTTCATCCAATCAGCCCCAGCATTTT.

The chain combines TRBV5-6 with TRBJ2-4; D may be TRBD2 (7 bases). Germline CDR1 reads SGHDT; CDR2 reads YYEEEE. V lost 2 bases, J lost 8 bases, and 17 bases lay in between. This CDR3 is built from 15 residues. The chain's CDR3 is CASSLGLGAGDIQYF. CDR3 nucleotides: TGTGCCAGCAGCTTAGGGCTGGGGGCGGGAGACATTCAGTACTTC. Based on the CDR3 plus reference TRBV5-6 and TRBJ2-4, the full variable domain is DAGVTQSPTHLIKTRGQQVTLRCSPKSGHDTVSWYQQALGQGPQFIFQYYEEEERQRGNFPDRFSGHQFPNYSSELNVNALLLGDSALYLCASSLGLGAGDIQYFGAGTRLSVL.

This rearrangement joins TRBV3-1 (or the pseudogene TRBV3-2) to TRBJ2-1; 14 positions agree with TRBD2. CDR1 LGHDT and CDR2 YNNKEL come from the germline V gene (reference sequence). The CDR3 contains 16 residues. Trimming took 3 bases from V and 9 from J; bases not matched to a gene: 7. The CDR3 is CASSHSGLAGGGEQFF. The CDR3 bases are TGTGCCAGCAGCCATTCCGGACTAGCGGGGGGAGGTGAGCAGTTCTTC.

The chain uses TRBV19 and TRBJ2-1, with D possibly TRBD2 on 5 matching bases. CDR3 length: 17 residues. Germline V gives CDR1 LNHDA, CDR2 SQIVND (reference sequence). V lost 2 bases and J lost 4, with 18 bases in between. DNA of the CDR3: TGTGCCAGTAGTATACCCACGCGGCGCGGGCTTTACAATGAGCAGTTCTTC. It is translated as CASSIPTRRGLYNEQFF.

The chain is built from TRBV15 and TRBJ1-1; D is ambiguous. The CDR3 consists of 13 residues. Germline V gene data show CDR1 as LNHNV and CDR2 as YYDKDF (reference sequence). The germline V and J ends were trimmed by 8 bases and 3 bases, with 13 bases remaining between them. The CDR3 loop reads CATSDGFDTEAFF. The CDR3 nucleotides are TGTGCCACCTCCGACGGGTTCGACACTGAAGCTTTCTTT.

There are a few counts of this clone. The CDR3 DNA reads TGTGCCAGCAGCAAAGAAGGTGGCGGACCTTTAGGAAACACCATATATTTT. Its protein product is CASSKEGGGPLGNTIYF. V is TRBV21-1 and J is TRBJ1-3. TRBV21-1 is tagged as a pseudogene. The CDR3 spans 17 residues.

The J gene is TRBJ2-3, the V gene TRBV6-1; no clear D gene. Germline values: CDR1 MNHNS, CDR2 SASEGT. Between the trimmed V and J ends, which lost 0 bases and 6 bases, there was a span of 13 bases. The CDR3 length is 15 residues. The CDR3 loop reads CASSEAPTGSDTQYF. CDR3 DNA: TGTGCCAGCAGTGAAGCTCCAACCGGGTCGGATACGCAGTATTTT.

V is TRBV7-9 and J is TRBJ1-1; 8 bases map to TRBD1. After removal of 5 bases from V and 7 bases from J, the junction contained 12 bases not matched to a gene. The CDR3 has 15 amino acids. Germline-derived CDR1 and CDR2 are SEHNR and FQNEAQ (reference sequence). The CDR3 is CASSPRDRFDDEAFF. The CDR3 DNA sequence: TGTGCCAGCAGCCCCCGGGACAGGTTTGATGATGAAGCTTTCTTT.